This T cell receptor beta chain comes out of a study of shared clonotypes between healthy human individuals. Background on the study: Aged 18 to 49, the donors were a couple of women and three men.

V was clipped by 6 bases and J by 10 bases; unmatched bases: 9. This CDR3 comprises 14 residues. The germline V gene encodes CDR1 MGHRA and CDR2 YSYEKL. Study-wide results and caveats: It was anticipated that sequencing depth would influence how many clonotypes donors shared.

Positively selected for CCR7, the CD45RO-negative cells used as naive CD8 cells excluded terminally differentiated effector memory CD45RA+ cells. The repertoire was sequenced with immunoSEQ multiplex PCR; TCRdb's copy has only in-frame clones and lacks some. The table records over 2,000,000 clones, around 93% of them present only once. Concerning this clone itself: Antigen specificity is unknown.

This sequence joins TRBV4-1 and TRBJ2-1, with 10 bases lining up with TRBD2. The clonotype was recovered from a man between 18 and 29 years old in good health. Some clones in this sample may be carry-over from other donors' samples. Source material: naive CD8+ T cells from PBMCs. CDR3 DNA: TGCGCCAGCAGTTGGCTAGCGGGAGCGCAGGAGCAGTTCTTC. This sequence encodes CASSWLAGAQEQFF.